A selection of T cell receptor beta chains follows, all from one sample in a study of blood T cells in healthy people across ages. TCRdb reprocessed the 5' RACE reads with MiXCR, giving one entry per CDR3 protein. Of hundreds of thousands of distinct CDR3 sequences listed, approximately 67% are singletons. What was sequenced was blood. These receptor sequences come from a man aged 30-40 years in good health. Both conserved end residues are part of each CDR3. The D gene is left open where the match is weak. A clone size is listed for some rows: how often the clone was seen (once, few, many), or a class if it is expanded.

D gene,clone size,J gene,V gene,CDR3 DNA,CDR3 protein
TRBD1,.,TRBJ2-5,TRBV28,TGTGCCAGCAGCCCGACAGGGTGGAAGACCCAGTACTTC,CASSPTGWKTQYF
TRBD2,few,TRBJ2-1,TRBV20-1,TGCAGTGCACCTACTAGCGGGGGTAGCTCCTACAATGAGCAGTTCTTC,CSAPTSGGSSYNEQFF
.,once,TRBJ2-3,TRBV9,TGTGCCAGCAGCGACCGCAACCGGGACTGGAGAACTCTCACAGATACGCAGTATTTT,CASSDRNRDWRTLTDTQYF
.,.,TRBJ2-1,TRBV7-3,TGTGCCAGCAGCTTATTCTTAAGCTCCTACGATGAGCAGTTCTTC,CASSLFLSSYDEQFF
.,few,TRBJ2-1,TRBV27,TGTGCCAGCAGTTCGGTCTCGGCGGGACGGCCTTACAATGAGCAGTTCTTC,CASSSVSAGRPYNEQFF
TRBD1,.,TRBJ2-6,TRBV11-3,TGCGCCAGCAGCAAAACAGGGGGCGATGGGGCCAACGTCCTGACTTTC,CASSKTGGDGANVLTF
.,.,TRBJ2-2,TRBV13,TGTGCCAGCAGCCCCTGGGGGGGGCCCACTATCGGGGAGCTGTTTTTT,CASSPWGGPTIGELFF
TRBD1,.,TRBJ2-7,TRBV5-1,TGCGCCAGCAGCTTGCGGCGGACAGGGGGTTCCCTTACCTACGAGCAGTACTTC,CASSLRRTGGSLTYEQYF
.,few,TRBJ2-7,TRBV6-5,TGTGCCAGCACCCAAGGAGGGGGGCGCGAGCAGTACTTC,CASTQGGGREQYF
TRBD1,.,TRBJ2-7,TRBV7-9,TGTGCCAGCAGCTTAAGGGGACAGGGCCCTTTTTACGAGCAGTACTTC,CASSLRGQGPFYEQYF
.,.,TRBJ2-1,TRBV20-1,TGCAGTGCCCCACCACGGCCCTACAATGAGCAGTTCTTC,CSAPPRPYNEQFF
.,.,TRBJ2-6,TRBV7-2,TGTGCCAGCAGCTTAGCGCGGGCAGGGCCTAGCTCTGGGGCCAGCGTCCTGACTTTC,CASSLARAGPSSGASVLTF
TRBD2,.,TRBJ2-1,TRBV9,TGTGCCAGCAGCGTAGTTGCTAGCGGCTACAATGAGCAGTTCTTC,CASSVVASGYNEQFF
TRBD1,.,TRBJ1-2,TRBV7-8,TGTGCCAGCAGCTTGGACCCGGGACAGGGGTCCTATGGCTACACCTTC,CASSLDPGQGSYGYTF
TRBD1,.,TRBJ2-7,TRBV20-1,TGCAGTACCGGGACAGGGGGCTGGGAGCAGTACTTC,CSTGTGGWEQYF
.,few,TRBJ2-3,TRBV7-2,TGTGCCAGCAGCCGAAATATGGGAGATACGCAGTATTTT,CASSRNMGDTQYF
.,.,TRBJ2-7,TRBV6-2/TRBV6-3,TGTGCCAGCAGTTACTCTGGGTACACCACCTACGAGCAGTACTTC,CASSYSGYTTYEQYF
TRBD1,few,TRBJ2-5,TRBV12-5,TGTGCTAGTGGATCCGGGACAGTCGAAGGGGAGACCCAGTACTTC,CASGSGTVEGETQYF
TRBD1,.,TRBJ2-7,TRBV9,TGTGCCAGCAGCAGTAGGACAGGGGGCTCAGTAAGGGAGCAGTACTTC,CASSSRTGGSVREQYF
TRBD2,.,TRBJ2-1,TRBV14,TGTGCCAGCAGGGGGATCTCAGCGGGGAATGAGCAGTTCTTC,CASRGISAGNEQFF
TRBD2,.,TRBJ2-1,TRBV29-1,TGCAGCGTTGAAACGGGGACTAGCGATGAGCAGTTCTTC,CSVETGTSDEQFF
.,.,TRBJ1-2,TRBV7-9,TGTGCCAGCAGCCCAGATGTCTGGGGCTATGGCTACACCTTC,CASSPDVWGYGYTF
.,.,TRBJ1-1,TRBV10-3,TGTGCCATCAGTGAGGCGGGTTCGGGAGGAGGGAAGACTTTCTTT,CAISEAGSGGGKTFF